What follows are 6 T cell receptor beta chains derived from one specimen sequenced in a study of blood T cells in healthy people across ages. Sample-barcoded 5' priming and a J-beta primer mix drove a second PCR of roughly 6 to 12 cycles. TCRdb ran MiXCR on the 5' RACE reads and lists one entry per CDR3 protein. The sample has about 1 million distinct CDR3 sequences; 35% to 50% are singletons. Sequenced sample: blood. The receptors stem from a woman aged 55-69 years in good health.

This clonotype was observed a handful of times. The chain uses TRBV21-1 and TRBJ2-3; TRBD2 is the table's D call, not checked against the DNA. TRBV21-1 is a pseudogene. The CDR3 totals 17 residues. The CDR3 spells CASNRRRSGSNADTQYF. CDR3 DNA sequence: TGTGCCAGCAATCGGCGTAGGAGCGGGAGTAACGCAGATACGCAGTATTTT.

The CDR3 sequence: CSAKDGRPYEQYF. In DNA form, the CDR3 reads TGCAGTGCTAAAGACGGGAGGCCCTACGAGCAGTACTTC. V gene TRBV20-1 combines with J gene TRBJ2-7; 7 nucleotides agree with TRBD2. The CDR3 covers 13 residues. V was pared by 4 bases and J by 2 bases, with 5 bases of the junction left unmatched. CDR1 is DFQATT and CDR2 is SNEGSKA in the germline V gene (reference sequence).

This clonotype was seen once. This chain joins TRBV29-1 and TRBJ2-5; 8 positions agree with TRBD2. The assigned J gene may be wrong: the sequence end matches TRBJ2-7 better. This CDR3 is built from 12 residues. CDR1 and CDR2 from the germline V gene are SQVTM and ANQGSEA. The CDR3 sequence: CSVGSGTNEQYF. CDR3 nucleotide sequence: TGCAGCGTTGGTAGCGGGACCAACGAGCAGTACTTC.

Regarding this clonotype: A much larger clone differs by one base, so this may be a read error. The rearrangement joins TRBV20-1 to TRBJ2-7, with 8 bases fitting TRBD2. This CDR3 spans 17 amino acids. Germline lookup yields CDR1 DFQATT and CDR2 SNEGSKA (reference sequence). V was pared by 0 bases and J by 7 bases, with 17 bases of the junction left unmatched. The CDR3 DNA is TGCAGTGCTAGAGACCCCTTAGGAGCGGGAGACCGGGATGAGCAGTACTTC. It yields the protein CSARDPLGAGDRDEQYF.

This clonotype has more than one count but fewer than ten. CDR3 loop: CSVWTGRTDYGYTF. DNA of the CDR3: TGCAGCGTGTGGACAGGGCGGACCGACTATGGCTACACCTTC. The rearrangement links TRBV29-1 to TRBJ1-2, with 8 bases aligning to TRBD1. Germline V gene data show CDR1 as SQVTM and CDR2 as ANQGSEA. The junction had 9 bases not matched to a gene; V was cut back by 6 bases and J by 3 bases. The CDR3 has 14 amino acids. The variable domain in full, with the rest retrieved from reference TRBV29-1 and TRBJ1-2, is SAVISQKPSRDICQRGTSLTIQCQVDSQVTMMFWYRQQPGQSLTLIATANQGSEATYESGFVIDKFPISRPNLTFSTLTVSNMSPEDSSIYLCSVWTGRTDYGYTFGSGTRLTVV.

The table lists this clonotype with a few counts. V usage is TRBV21-1 and J usage is TRBJ2-5; the table names TRBD1, a call not compared with the DNA. TRBV21-1 is listed as a pseudogene. The CDR3 length is 13 residues. The CDR3 sequence is CASSKDREETQYF. In DNA, the CDR3 is TGTGCCAGCAGCAAAGACAGGGAAGAGACCCAGTACTTC.